Presented here are 2 T cell receptor beta chains from one specimen sequenced in a study of blood T cell repertoires in COVID-19. The repertoire was sequenced with immunoSEQ multiplex PCR; TCRdb's copy has only in-frame clones and lacks some. The repertoire holds 250,000 to 350,000 clones, with around 87% as singletons. Sequencing was carried out using peripheral blood. All receptors come from a woman aged 45-60 years who had recovered from COVID-19.

The CDR3, as DNA: TGTGCCAGCAGTCGCGACACCCGGAACGAGCAGTACTTC. Protein: CASSRDTRNEQYF. This chain joins TRBV6-2 or TRBV6-3 and TRBJ2-7; D remains unclear. The V gene lost 5 bases and the J gene lost 5 bases, with 13 bases spanning the gap. Germline CDR1 MNHEY, CDR2 SVGEGT. This CDR3 has 13 residues.

The rearrangement joins TRBV4-1 to TRBJ2-1; 10 positions agree with TRBD2. The CDR3 length is 16 residues. Trimming cost V 1 base and J 3 bases; bases outside gene matches: 3. Per the germline V gene, CDR1 is MGHRA and CDR2 is YSYEKL. This chain's CDR3 is CASSQVAGGFYNEQFF. In DNA, the CDR3 is TGCGCCAGCAGCCAAGTAGCGGGAGGATTCTACAATGAGCAGTTCTTC.